This TCR beta chain was recorded in a study of identical twins (dated by TCRdb to 2016 to 2017). About the study as a whole: The study deep-sequenced TCR alpha and beta repertoires from monozygotic twins, unrelated adults of various ages and cord blood to test whether fetal clonotypes persist. To rule out contamination, replicate twin experiments were performed at different times with different library preparation protocols.

The V end gives up 6 bases and the J end 6 bases, leaving 7 bases in the junction not matched to a gene. The CDR3 spans 14 residues, from the cysteine through the phenylalanine. The CDR3 DNA has 42 bases and is translated from base 1. Every donor was a healthy Caucasian. Three pairs of female monozygotic twins, all aged 18 to 29 years, made up the twin cohort. Peripheral blood mononuclear cells were the source from which RNA for the TCR libraries was isolated. Worth noting for this clonotype: Its antigen is not yet known. There are no base qualities to consult, and no much larger clone falls within one base.

The library came from 5' RACE. Data came from an Illumina HiSeq 2000. A universal primer binding site was introduced by template switching, and a unique molecular identifier was present in the final cDNA, enabling accurate counting of TCR cDNA molecules. First-strand cDNA for TCR alpha and beta chains was synthesized from specific primers in the conserved constant-segment region. To control for contamination, every cDNA library carried two barcodes: a SMART-Mk sample barcode plus Illumina barcodes. TruSeq adapter sequences and Illumina sample barcodes were added in two successive PCR steps. The Illumina HiSeq platform was used with custom primers to sequence TCR alpha and beta cDNA libraries. In the source study's methods: Unique molecular identifiers were extracted from raw reads with MiGEC, and CDR3 positions were determined with MiXCR. For each individual, recombination models were inferred using an EM algorithm with the repgenHMM and IGoR tools. Shared clonotypes were analyzed with the tcR package in R, and sharing was normalized by the product of cloneset sizes. To study raw recombination free of thymic and clonal selection effects, out-of-frame nonproductive sequences were analyzed. TCRdb redid the processing of the public reads, applying fastp at Q25 and MiXCR, and retained in-frame beta chains. When rows share a CDR3 protein, they turn into one entry using the most common DNA and genes. The V and J calls were determined by TCRdb, not by the authors. This sample is represented by about 730,000 distinct CDR3 sequences; 21% of them were singletons. The biggest ten clones account for 4% to 5.5% of the sample.

The full study reports these points: Invariant T cells such as MAIT and iNKT could partly confound zero-insertion analyses, though diverse VJ usage argued against this for most clonotypes. In beta out-of-frame sequences, excess twin sharing was weaker, because having fewer shared sequences lowered the signal-to-noise ratio. In monozygotic twins, recombination models systematically underestimated out-of-frame TCR alpha sharing, but the models matched the sharing seen between unrelated individuals. Compared with coincidental sharing between unrelated individuals, out-of-frame TCR alpha sequences shared between twins showed an excess of sequences with low generation probability. Abundant cord blood beta clonotypes carried fewer insertions; young adult naive repertoires showed a weaker similar trend, while memory repertoires showed none. Because the same donors could not be followed over many years, the conclusions depended on cross-sectional statistical analysis.

The sample was also reused in another study, on T cells expressing NK-cell markers. In that second paper, the authors write: TCR beta-chain repertoires were profiled in sorted CD3+CD56+NKG2C+, CD3+CD56+NKG2C- and CD3+CD56-NKG2C+ T-cell subsets from several donors. Seven of the eight sequenced donors were HCMV-seropositive and one was HCMV-seronegative. In several experiments an anti-gammadeltaTCR antibody was added to restrict sorting to alphabetaTCR-expressing T cells. For 6 or 7 donors, the dominant CD3+CD56+NKG2C+ clonotypes were among the top 10 CD8+ clonotypes and accounted for roughly 1.0-8% of CD8+ T cells. Those dominant clonotypes were again the most abundant among CD3+CD56-NKG2C+ cells in a few donors, at roughly 25-65%. It remained unclear whether the expanded NKG2C-expressing T cell clones were specific for HCMV antigens. The eight sequenced donors were randomly selected healthy volunteers, three men and five women. To determine HCMV serostatus, a commercial ELISA kit was used to detect HCMV-specific IgG in serum. Bulk peripheral blood T-cell repertoires were additionally sequenced from unsorted PBMC for six donors. MIGEC handled demultiplexing of the reads and grouping by UMI, while MiTCR was used to assemble and quantify clonotypes. Only TCR cDNA sequences supported by at least two reads were kept to exclude erroneous sequences. Downstream repertoire analysis used the tcR package, and clonotypes were matched across fractions by CDR3 nucleotide sequence plus V segment. Antigen specificity was annotated against VDJdb with VDJmatch, allowing one amino acid substitution in CDR3.

What was sequenced was PBMCs. The clonotype originates from a woman under 30 in good health. Recombination connected TRBV12-3 or TRBV12-4 to TRBJ2-3; 9 central nucleotides agree with TRBD2. The CDR3 in this case is CASSRGLAWDTQYF. The DNA is TGTGCCAGCAGCCGGGGACTAGCCTGGGATACGCAGTATTTT.